This is a list of T cell receptor beta chains from one sample in a study of PD-L1 blockade in urothelial cancer. TCRdb keeps only in-frame clones here, not all; method: immunoSEQ multiplex PCR. The sample yields some 110,000 clones, approximately 90% seen once. The sequenced sample was PBMCs, obtained around atezolizumab (anti-PD-L1) treatment. The receptor source for this set is a man in his 60s with urothelial cancer. Both conserved end residues are part of each CDR3.

>TRBV30
CAWSIRYGYTF
>TRBV21-1
CASSLGGFLYEQYF
>TRBV10-1
CASSELAGATDTQYF
>TRBV9
CASSLSGGQTTDTQYF
>TRBV4-3
CASSPTWEDSGNTIYF
>TRBV4-3
CASSLRTGGGQPQHF
>TRBV4-2
CASRLGPEARETQYF
>TRBV30
CAWSRRGSGDTQYF
>TRBV2
CASSEQGLYGYTF
>TRBV5-4
CASSGTSGVSYNEQFF
>TRBV5-4
CASRNRDSYEQYF
>TRBV29-1
CSVKFSGWDTEAFF
>TRBV5-1
CASSSIPPGQSNEKLFF